This T cell receptor (beta chain) appears in the sequencing data of a study of vaccination and CD4 T cells after COVID-19. V lost 6 bases to trimming and J lost 4 bases; unmatched junction nucleotides: 14. The CDR3 is 16 residues long. Germline CDR1 is DFQATT and CDR2 is SNEGSKA (reference sequence). This clonotype was detected a few times. The antigen is undetermined. Cultured CD4+ T cell DNA underwent sequencing with the Oncomine TCR Beta short-read assay. Genomic DNA extraction was carried out from cultured CD4+ T cells. MiXCR, run by TCRdb on the PCR reads, gives a single entry per CDR3 protein. The sample consists of approximately 12,000 distinct CDR3 sequences, under 75% of them appearing once. Treatment described: approximately 10-day PBMC culture with coronavirus spike peptide pools or control peptides (ViraFEST assay).

This chain uses TRBV20-1 with TRBJ2-3; TRBD2 matches at 9 bases. This TCR was recovered from a human donor who had recovered from COVID-19. The specimen was CD4+ T cells from blood, cultured in vitro. The chain's CDR3 is CSALESGSGSSDTQYF. The CDR3 bases are TGCAGTGCCCTTGAGTCAGGTAGCGGGAGCTCAGATACGCAGTATTTT.